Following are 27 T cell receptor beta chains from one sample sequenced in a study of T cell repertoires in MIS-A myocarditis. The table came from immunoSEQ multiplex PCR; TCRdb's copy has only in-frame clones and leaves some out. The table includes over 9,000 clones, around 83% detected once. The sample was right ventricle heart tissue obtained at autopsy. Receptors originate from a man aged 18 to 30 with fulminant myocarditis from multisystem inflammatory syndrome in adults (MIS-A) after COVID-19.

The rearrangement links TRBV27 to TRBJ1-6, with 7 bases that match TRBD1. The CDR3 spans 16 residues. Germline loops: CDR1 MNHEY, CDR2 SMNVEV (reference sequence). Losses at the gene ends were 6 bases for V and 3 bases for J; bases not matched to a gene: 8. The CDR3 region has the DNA TGTGCCAGCAGCCAGCCAGACAGGGTCTATAATTCACCCCTCCACTTT. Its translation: CASSQPDRVYNSPLHF.

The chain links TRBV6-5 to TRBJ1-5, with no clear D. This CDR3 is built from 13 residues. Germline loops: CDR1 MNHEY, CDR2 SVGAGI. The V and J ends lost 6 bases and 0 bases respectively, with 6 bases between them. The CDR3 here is CASRSTSNQPQHF. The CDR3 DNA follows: TGTGCCAGCAGATCAACTAGCAATCAGCCCCAGCATTTT.

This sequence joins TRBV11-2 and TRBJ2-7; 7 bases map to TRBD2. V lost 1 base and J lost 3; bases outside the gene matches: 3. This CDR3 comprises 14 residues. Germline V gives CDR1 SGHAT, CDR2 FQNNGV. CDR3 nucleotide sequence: TGTGCCAGCAGCTTAGCGGGAGGTCTCTACGAGCAGTACTTC. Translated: CASSLAGGLYEQYF.

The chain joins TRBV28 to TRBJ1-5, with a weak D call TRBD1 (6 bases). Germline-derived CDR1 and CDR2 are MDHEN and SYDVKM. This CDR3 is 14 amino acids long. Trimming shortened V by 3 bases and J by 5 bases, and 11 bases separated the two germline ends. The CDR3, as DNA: TGTGCCAGCAGTTTGGGGGCAAAATATCAGCCCCAGCATTTT. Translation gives CASSLGAKYQPQHF.

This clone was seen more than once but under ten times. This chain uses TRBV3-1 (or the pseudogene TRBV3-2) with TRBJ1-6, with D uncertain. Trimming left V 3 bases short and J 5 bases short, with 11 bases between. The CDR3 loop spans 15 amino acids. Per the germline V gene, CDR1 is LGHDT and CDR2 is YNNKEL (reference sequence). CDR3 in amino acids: CASSHGRRNNSPLHF. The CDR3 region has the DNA TGTGCCAGCAGCCACGGACGGCGCAATAATTCACCCCTCCACTTT.

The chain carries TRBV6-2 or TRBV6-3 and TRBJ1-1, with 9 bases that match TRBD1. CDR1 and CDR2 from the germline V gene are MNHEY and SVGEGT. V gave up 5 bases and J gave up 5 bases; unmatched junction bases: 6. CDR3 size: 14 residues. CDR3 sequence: CASSTGGAVTEAFF. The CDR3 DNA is TGTGCCAGCAGTACAGGGGGCGCGGTAACTGAAGCTTTCTTT.

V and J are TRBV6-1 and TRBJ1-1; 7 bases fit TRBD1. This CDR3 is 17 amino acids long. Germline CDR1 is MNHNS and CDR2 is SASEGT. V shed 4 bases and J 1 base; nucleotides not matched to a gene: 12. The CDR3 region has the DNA TGTGCCAGCAGTGGTCGACAGGGTAGTCGTCAGAACACTGAAGCTTTCTTT. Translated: CASSGRQGSRQNTEAFF.

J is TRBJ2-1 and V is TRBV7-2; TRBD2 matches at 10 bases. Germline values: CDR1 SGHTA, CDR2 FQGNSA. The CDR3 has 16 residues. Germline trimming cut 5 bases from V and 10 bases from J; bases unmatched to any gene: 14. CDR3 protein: CASSTPLAGPYDEQFF. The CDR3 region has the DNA TGTGCCAGCAGCACACCACTAGCGGGGCCTTACGACGAGCAGTTCTTC.

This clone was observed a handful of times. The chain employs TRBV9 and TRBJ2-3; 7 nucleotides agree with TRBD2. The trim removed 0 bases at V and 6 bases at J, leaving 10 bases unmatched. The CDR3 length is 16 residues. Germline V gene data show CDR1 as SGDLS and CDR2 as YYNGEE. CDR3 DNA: TGTGCCAGCAGCGTAGGTTTAGCGGGCTACAGGGATACGCAGTATTTT. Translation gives CASSVGLAGYRDTQYF.

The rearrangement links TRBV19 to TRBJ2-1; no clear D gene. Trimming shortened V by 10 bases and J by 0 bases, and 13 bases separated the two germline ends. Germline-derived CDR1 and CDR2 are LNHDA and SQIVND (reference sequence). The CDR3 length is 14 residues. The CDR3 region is CATLRDPSYNEQFF. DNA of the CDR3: TGTGCCACCTTAAGAGACCCCTCCTACAATGAGCAGTTCTTC.

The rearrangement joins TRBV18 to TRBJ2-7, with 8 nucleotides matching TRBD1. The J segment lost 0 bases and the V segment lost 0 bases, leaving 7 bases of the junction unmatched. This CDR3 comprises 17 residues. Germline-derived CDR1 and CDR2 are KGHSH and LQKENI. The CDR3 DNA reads TGTGCCAGCTCACCACCGGGATGGACAGGGAGCTCCTACGAGCAGTACTTC. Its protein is CASSPPGWTGSSYEQYF.

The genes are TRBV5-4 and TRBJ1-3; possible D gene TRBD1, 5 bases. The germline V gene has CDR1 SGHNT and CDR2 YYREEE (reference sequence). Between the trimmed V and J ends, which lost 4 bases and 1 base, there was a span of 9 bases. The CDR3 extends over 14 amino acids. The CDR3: CASSPGGSGNTIYF. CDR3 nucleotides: TGTGCCAGCAGCCCTGGGGGATCTGGAAACACCATATATTTT.

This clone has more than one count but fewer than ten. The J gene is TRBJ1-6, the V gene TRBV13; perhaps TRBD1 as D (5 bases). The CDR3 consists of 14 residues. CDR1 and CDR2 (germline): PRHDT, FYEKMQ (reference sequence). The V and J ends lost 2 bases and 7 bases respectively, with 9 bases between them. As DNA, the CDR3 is TGTGCCAGCAGCTTAAATCGGGGGAATTCACCCCTCCACTTT. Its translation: CASSLNRGNSPLHF.

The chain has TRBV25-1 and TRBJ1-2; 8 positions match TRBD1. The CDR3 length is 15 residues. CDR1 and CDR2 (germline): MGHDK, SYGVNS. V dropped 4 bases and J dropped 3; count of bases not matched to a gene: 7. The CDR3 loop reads CASSGPGGADYGYTF. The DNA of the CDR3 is TGTGCCAGCAGTGGGCCAGGGGGCGCCGACTATGGCTACACCTTC.

CDR3 coding DNA: TGTGCCAGTAGTATAGGCCGAGAGCAGTACTTC. It translates to CASSIGREQYF. The chain is built from TRBV19 and TRBJ2-7; D is ambiguous. The germline V and J ends were trimmed by 1 base and 7 bases, with 5 bases remaining between them. CDR3 length: 11 residues. Germline-derived CDR1 and CDR2 are LNHDA and SQIVND (reference sequence).

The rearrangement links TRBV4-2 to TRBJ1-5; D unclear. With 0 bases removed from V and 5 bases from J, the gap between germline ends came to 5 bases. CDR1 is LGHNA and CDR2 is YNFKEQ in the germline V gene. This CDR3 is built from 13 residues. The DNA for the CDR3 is TGTGCCAGCAGCCAAGATTTCGATCAGCCCCAGCATTTT. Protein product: CASSQDFDQPQHF.

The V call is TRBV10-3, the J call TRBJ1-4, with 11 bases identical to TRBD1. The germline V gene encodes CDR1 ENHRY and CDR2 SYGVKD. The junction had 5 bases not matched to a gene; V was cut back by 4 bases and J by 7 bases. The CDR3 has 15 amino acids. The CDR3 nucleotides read TGTGCCATCAGTGCGGACAGGGGGCGAATTGAAAAACTGTTTTTT. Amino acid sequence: CAISADRGRIEKLFF.

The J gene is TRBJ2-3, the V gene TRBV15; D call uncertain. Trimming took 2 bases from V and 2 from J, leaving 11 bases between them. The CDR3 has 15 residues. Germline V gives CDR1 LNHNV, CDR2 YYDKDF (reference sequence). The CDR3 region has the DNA TGTGCCACCAGCAGAAAACAAGAGAACACAGATACGCAGTATTTT. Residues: CATSRKQENTDTQYF.

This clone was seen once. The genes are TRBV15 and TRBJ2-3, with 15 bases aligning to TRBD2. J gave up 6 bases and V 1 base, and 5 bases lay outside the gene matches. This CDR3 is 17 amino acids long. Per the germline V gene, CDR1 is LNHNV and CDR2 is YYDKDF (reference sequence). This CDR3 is CATSRGGTSGGRDTQYF. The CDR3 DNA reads TGTGCCACCAGCAGAGGAGGGACTAGCGGGGGGCGGGATACGCAGTATTTT.

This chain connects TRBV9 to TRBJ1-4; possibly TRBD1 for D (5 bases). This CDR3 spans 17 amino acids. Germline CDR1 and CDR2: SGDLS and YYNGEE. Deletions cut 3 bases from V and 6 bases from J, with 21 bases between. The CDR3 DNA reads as TGTGCCAGCAGCGCACCCTCGGGGCGGGGGTCTTATGAAAAACTGTTTTTT. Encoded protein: CASSAPSGRGSYEKLFF.

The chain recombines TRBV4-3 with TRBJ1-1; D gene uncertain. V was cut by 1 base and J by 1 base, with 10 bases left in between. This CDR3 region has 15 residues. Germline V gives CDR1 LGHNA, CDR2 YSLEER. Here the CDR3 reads CASSQGVSGNTEAFF. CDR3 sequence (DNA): TGCGCCAGCAGCCAAGGGGTTTCGGGGAACACTGAAGCTTTCTTT.

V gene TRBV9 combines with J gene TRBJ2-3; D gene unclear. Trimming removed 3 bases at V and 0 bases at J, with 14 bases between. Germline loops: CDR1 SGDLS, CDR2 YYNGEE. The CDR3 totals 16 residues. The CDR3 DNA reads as TGTGCCAGCAGCGCTTTTTGGGGATCTAGCACAGATACGCAGTATTTT. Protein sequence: CASSAFWGSSTDTQYF.

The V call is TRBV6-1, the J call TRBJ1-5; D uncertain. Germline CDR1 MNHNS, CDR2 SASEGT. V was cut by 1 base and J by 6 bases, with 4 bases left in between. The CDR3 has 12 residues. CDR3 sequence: CASSEGIQPQHF. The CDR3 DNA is TGTGCCAGCAGTGAAGGTATTCAGCCCCAGCATTTT.

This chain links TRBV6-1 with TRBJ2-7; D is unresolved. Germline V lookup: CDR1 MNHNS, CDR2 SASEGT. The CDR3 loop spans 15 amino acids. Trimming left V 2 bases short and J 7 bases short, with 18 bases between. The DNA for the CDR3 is TGTGCCAGCAGTGAATTTGGGGTAGTCTCTGGAGAGCAGTACTTC. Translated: CASSEFGVVSGEQYF.

For the CDR3, the DNA is TGTGCCACCAGTGATGGACTAGCGGGAGTCATTGCCGGGGAGCTGTTTTTT. It translates to CATSDGLAGVIAGELFF. V is TRBV24-1 and J is TRBJ2-2; 13 bases fit TRBD2. The CDR3 length is 17 residues. CDR1 KGHDR and CDR2 SFDVKD come from the germline V gene. The J segment lost 6 bases and the V segment lost 3 bases, leaving 6 bases of the junction unmatched.

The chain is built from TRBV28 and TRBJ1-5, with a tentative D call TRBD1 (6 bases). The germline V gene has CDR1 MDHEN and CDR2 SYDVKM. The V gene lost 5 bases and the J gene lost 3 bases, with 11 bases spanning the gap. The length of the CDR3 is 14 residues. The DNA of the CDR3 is TGTGCCAGCAGTCCGGACAGCATCAATCAGCCCCAGCATTTT. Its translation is CASSPDSINQPQHF.

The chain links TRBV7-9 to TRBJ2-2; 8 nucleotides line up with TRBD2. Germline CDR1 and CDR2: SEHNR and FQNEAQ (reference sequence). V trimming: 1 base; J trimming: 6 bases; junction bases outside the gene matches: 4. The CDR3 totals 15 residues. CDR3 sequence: CASSLVDGGAGELFF. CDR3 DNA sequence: TGTGCCAGCAGCTTAGTCGACGGGGGGGCCGGGGAGCTGTTTTTT.